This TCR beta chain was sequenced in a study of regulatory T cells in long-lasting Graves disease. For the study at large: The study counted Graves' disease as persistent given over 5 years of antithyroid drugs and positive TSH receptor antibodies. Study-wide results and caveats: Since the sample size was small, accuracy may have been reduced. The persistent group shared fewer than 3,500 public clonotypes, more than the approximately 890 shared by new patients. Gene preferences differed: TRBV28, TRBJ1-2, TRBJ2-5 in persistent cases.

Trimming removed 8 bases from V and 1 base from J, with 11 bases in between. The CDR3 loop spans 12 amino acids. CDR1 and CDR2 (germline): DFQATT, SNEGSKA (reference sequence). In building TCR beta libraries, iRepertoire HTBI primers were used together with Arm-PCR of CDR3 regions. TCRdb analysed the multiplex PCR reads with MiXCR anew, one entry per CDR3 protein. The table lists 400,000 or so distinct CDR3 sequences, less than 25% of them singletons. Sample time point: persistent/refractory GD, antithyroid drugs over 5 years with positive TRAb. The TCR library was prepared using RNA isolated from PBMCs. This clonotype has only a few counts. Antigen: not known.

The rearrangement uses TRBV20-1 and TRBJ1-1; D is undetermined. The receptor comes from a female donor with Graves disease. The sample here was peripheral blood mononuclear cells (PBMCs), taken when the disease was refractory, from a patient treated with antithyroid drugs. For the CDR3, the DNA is TGCAGTCCCAGTCATGGGAACACTGAAGCTTTCTTT. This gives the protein CSPSHGNTEAFF.